Following are 18 T cell receptor beta chains from one sample sequenced in a study of blood T cell repertoires in COVID-19. The method was immunoSEQ multiplex PCR; TCRdb's version includes in-frame clones alone and lacks a portion of them. The table has about 250,000 clones, 70% to 90% seen once; the top ten hold around 6.3%. The material sequenced was PBMCs or T cells enriched from blood (not recorded which). The receptors shown here come from a woman aged 50 to 65 who had been exposed to COVID-19.

CDR3 residues: CASSPRAGQGIETQYF. The CDR3 DNA reads TGTGCCAGCAGCCCTCGAGCGGGACAGGGGATAGAGACCCAGTACTTC. The V and J genes are TRBV3-1 (or the pseudogene TRBV3-2) and TRBJ2-5; 10 bases line up with TRBD1. The germline V gene encodes CDR1 LGHDT and CDR2 YNNKEL (reference sequence). Germline trimming cut 4 bases from V and 4 bases from J; bases unmatched to any gene: 9. The length of the CDR3 is 16 residues.

This chain joins TRBV29-1 and TRBJ1-1; perhaps TRBD1 as D (5 bases). Between the trimmed V and J ends, which lost 4 bases and 3 bases, there was a span of 9 bases. CDR3 length: 12 amino acids. The germline V gene has CDR1 SQVTM and CDR2 ANQGSEA. The CDR3 sequence is CSVVWGDTEAFF. The CDR3 coding sequence is TGCAGCGTTGTATGGGGGGACACTGAAGCTTTCTTT.

This chain links TRBV27 with TRBJ2-3; TRBD2 might be the D (6 bases). Germline-derived CDR1 and CDR2 are MNHEY and SMNVEV (reference sequence). Trimming cost V 3 bases and J 4 bases, with 14 bases left between them. The CDR3 extends over 15 amino acids. The DNA for the CDR3 is TGTGCCAGCAGTTTGTCTATGGGAGGCGCAGATACGCAGTATTTT. Residues: CASSLSMGGADTQYF.

The chain has TRBV2 and TRBJ1-2; TRBD1 matches at 7 bases. V gave up 5 bases and J gave up 4 bases; unmatched junction bases: 7. CDR3 length: 14 residues. Germline V gene sequence: CDR1 SNHLY, CDR2 FYNNEI. Here the CDR3 reads CASSPDRSFYGYTF. DNA for the CDR3: TGTGCCAGCAGTCCGGACAGGTCCTTCTATGGCTACACCTTC. Together with reference TRBV2 and TRBJ1-2, the CDR3 gives the full variable domain: EPEVTQTPSHQVTQMGQEVILRCVPISNHLYFYWYRQILGQKVEFLVSFYNNEISEKSEIFDDQFSVERPDGSNFTLKIRSTKLEDSAMYFCASSPDRSFYGYTFGSGTRLTVV.

The chain couples TRBV2 to TRBJ2-3, with 10 bases identical to TRBD2. Trimming cost V 5 bases and J 3 bases; bases outside gene matches: 8. The germline CDR1 and CDR2 sequences are SNHLY and FYNNEI. The CDR3 spans 16 residues. The CDR3 reads CASSLWTSGLTDTQYF. The CDR3 region has the DNA TGTGCCAGCAGTCTATGGACTAGCGGATTAACAGATACGCAGTATTTT.

The CDR3 nucleotides are TGTGCCAGCAGTTTAAGGGACAGGGGAAATTCTAAAGCTTTCTTT. Translated: CASSLRDRGNSKAFF. The gene calls are TRBV28 and TRBJ1-1, with TRBD1 identical over 10 bases. The CDR3 loop spans 15 amino acids. The V and J ends lost 2 bases and 9 bases, in that order; junction bases with no gene match: 9. CDR1 is MDHEN, CDR2 SYDVKM, per germline.

This clone was picked up one time. The chain employs TRBV28 and TRBJ2-3; TRBD1 matches at 10 bases. The CDR3 contains 16 residues. Per the germline V gene, CDR1 is MDHEN and CDR2 is SYDVKM. Losses at the gene ends were 6 bases for V and 3 bases for J; bases not matched to a gene: 9. Written as DNA, the CDR3 is TGTGCCAGCAGCCCTCAACTGGACAGGGGGACAGATACGCAGTATTTT. This encodes CASSPQLDRGTDTQYF.

V is TRBV7-9 and J is TRBJ1-1; D gene uncertain. The CDR3 runs to 15 residues. Trimming took off 1 base at V and 3 bases at J, with 12 bases between the two ends. CDR1 and CDR2 from the germline V gene are SEHNR and FQNEAQ (reference sequence). CDR3 nucleotides: TGTGCCAGCAGCTTAGTACTAGGAGGATACACTGAAGCTTTCTTT. It translates to CASSLVLGGYTEAFF.

CDR3 in DNA: TGTGCCAGCAGTGGTCCAGGGGCCGGGGAGCTGTTTTTT. Translated, it gives CASSGPGAGELFF. This chain links TRBV6-4 with TRBJ2-2, with D perhaps TRBD1 (6 bases). The CDR3 has 13 residues. The V end was cut by 4 bases, the J end by 6 bases, with 9 bases between. Germline CDR1 reads MRHNA; CDR2 reads SNTAGT.

In DNA, the CDR3 is TGTGCCACCAGCCCCGGCCCGAGCGGAAAACTGTTTTTT. Protein sequence: CATSPGPSGKLFF. This chain joins TRBV24-1 and TRBJ1-4; D not certain. This CDR3 has 13 residues. The V gene's germline CDR1 is KGHDR and CDR2 SFDVKD. V dropped 7 bases and J dropped 10 bases, with 15 bases sitting between them.

The chain combines TRBV28 with TRBJ1-2; no clear D gene. Germline V gene data show CDR1 as MDHEN and CDR2 as SYDVKM. V shed 6 bases and J shed 3 bases, with 8 bases lying between them. There are 12 residues in the CDR3. Here the CDR3 DNA reads TGTGCCAGCAGCGCAGGTTACTATGGCTACACCTTC. Amino acids: CASSAGYYGYTF.

The rearrangement uses TRBV7-2 and TRBJ2-7; the D gene is possibly TRBD2 (5 bases). This CDR3 has 15 residues. Germline loops: CDR1 SGHTA, CDR2 FQGNSA. Trimming took 5 bases from V and 6 from J, leaving 20 bases between them. CDR3 sequence: CASSAEGTVPGEQYF. CDR3 DNA sequence: TGTGCCAGCAGCGCTGAGGGAACGGTACCGGGCGAGCAGTACTTC.

The gene calls are TRBV2 and TRBJ1-3, with TRBD1 matching over 9 bases. In germline, CDR1 is SNHLY, CDR2 FYNNEI. The CDR3 runs to 14 residues. J gave up 6 bases and V 6 bases, and 6 bases lay outside the gene matches. The DNA of the CDR3 is TGTGCCAGCAGCGTGGGACAGGGTTTAAACACCATATATTTT. This translates into CASSVGQGLNTIYF.

This clone has a handful of counts. This sequence joins TRBV2 and TRBJ1-2, with 8 bases matching TRBD1. V gave up 3 bases and J gave up 4 bases; unmatched junction bases: 1. From germline, CDR1 is SNHLY and CDR2 FYNNEI. CDR3 length: 13 amino acids. The CDR3 sequence is CASSDDRGYGYTF. Here the CDR3 DNA reads TGTGCCAGCAGTGATGACAGGGGCTATGGCTACACCTTC. The whole variable domain, filled in from reference TRBV2 and TRBJ1-2, reads EPEVTQTPSHQVTQMGQEVILRCVPISNHLYFYWYRQILGQKVEFLVSFYNNEISEKSEIFDDQFSVERPDGSNFTLKIRSTKLEDSAMYFCASSDDRGYGYTFGSGTRLTVV.

This clone was counted once. The genes are TRBV9 and TRBJ1-4, with 7 bases fitting TRBD1. With 0 bases clipped from V and 7 bases from J, the junction kept 12 bases outside the gene matches. Germline V CDR1 and CDR2: SGDLS, YYNGEE. The CDR3 spans 17 residues. The CDR3 region is CASSVEATTGLGEKLFF. The CDR3 DNA sequence: TGTGCCAGCAGCGTAGAGGCGACGACAGGGTTGGGTGAAAAACTGTTTTTT.

The V and J genes are TRBV30 and TRBJ1-1; 7 positions agree with TRBD1. This CDR3 has 12 amino acids. Germline trimming cut 8 bases from V and 1 base from J; bases unmatched to any gene: 4. CDR1 GTSNPN and CDR2 SVGIG come from the germline V gene (reference sequence). In nucleotides, the CDR3 is TGTGCCCAAGACAGGGCGAACACTGAAGCTTTCTTT. Its translation is CAQDRANTEAFF.

V usage is TRBV30 and J usage is TRBJ1-2, with no clear D. V lost 3 bases and J lost 6, with 17 bases in between. CDR1 is GTSNPN and CDR2 is SVGIG in the germline V gene (reference sequence). This CDR3 comprises 14 residues. CDR3 DNA: TGTGCCTGGAGCGAAGGACTGACTCGTCATGGCTACACCTTC. Translated, it gives CAWSEGLTRHGYTF.

In this sample, this clone turned up once. V and J are TRBV5-1 and TRBJ2-1; D is perhaps TRBD2 (6 bases). Trimming cost V 3 bases and J 3 bases, with 13 bases left between them. The CDR3 is 15 amino acids. Looked up from germline, CDR1 is SGHRS and CDR2 is YFSETQ. The CDR3 loop is CASSYGDWLYNEQFF. DNA of the CDR3: TGCGCCAGCAGCTATGGGGACTGGCTCTACAATGAGCAGTTCTTC.